Listed here are 16 T cell receptor beta chains from one sample, sequenced in a study of cytomegalovirus exposure and HLA in healthy donors. TCRdb's table, derived via immunoSEQ multiplex PCR, lists solely in-frame clones and lacks some. The sample shows some 150,000 clones, about 86% of them seen only once. Sequencing was performed on PBMCs. The receptors were sampled from a human donor in good health.

The rearrangement links TRBV6-1 to TRBJ1-5; TRBD1 matches at 7 bases. This CDR3 is built from 18 residues. CDR1 MNHNS and CDR2 SASEGT come from the germline V gene. After removal of 3 bases from V and 0 bases from J, the junction contained 11 bases not matched to a gene. The CDR3 loop is CASSDLGTALYSNQPQHF. CDR3 nucleotides: TGTGCCAGCAGTGACCTCGGGACAGCACTTTATAGCAATCAGCCCCAGCATTTT.

The chain combines TRBV5-1 with TRBJ1-1; 12 positions agree with TRBD1. The CDR3 extends over 15 amino acids. Germline V lookup: CDR1 SGHRS, CDR2 YFSETQ. Losses at the gene ends were 6 bases for V and 3 bases for J; bases not matched to a gene: 6. The CDR3 region has the DNA TGCGCCAGCACCCGGGACAGGGGGCTGGACACTGAAGCTTTCTTT. This gives the protein CASTRDRGLDTEAFF.

This clone has at least ten counts. This chain connects TRBV6-1 to TRBJ2-3, with a tentative D call TRBD2 (6 bases). The CDR3 runs 17 residues. The germline CDR1 and CDR2 sequences are MNHNS and SASEGT. V lost 1 base and J 5 bases, leaving 19 bases between the germline ends. CDR3 sequence: CASSEGDRRRAVDTQYF. The CDR3 DNA reads as TGTGCCAGCAGTGAAGGGGACCGCCGGAGGGCCGTAGATACGCAGTATTTT.

This chain links TRBV7-2 with TRBJ2-3; TRBD2 matches at 7 bases. The junction had 3 bases not matched to a gene; V was cut back by 3 bases and J by 0 bases. Germline CDR1 SGHTA, CDR2 FQGNSA. This CDR3 comprises 15 residues. The CDR3 loop reads CASSLEAGSTDTQYF. The CDR3 region has the DNA TGTGCCAGCAGCTTGGAAGCGGGAAGCACAGATACGCAGTATTTT.

This chain uses TRBV29-1 with TRBJ1-2; D not resolved. Germline V lookup: CDR1 SQVTM, CDR2 ANQGSEA. Trimming took off 4 bases at V and 4 bases at J, with 13 bases between the two ends. The CDR3 totals 13 residues. The CDR3, as DNA: TGCAGCGTTGGACGAGGGTTGGCCTATGGCTACACCTTC. Translating it yields CSVGRGLAYGYTF.

This rearrangement joins TRBV7-9 to TRBJ2-2; no clear D. The V end lost 3 bases, the J end lost 3 bases, and 11 bases lay between the germline ends. In germline, CDR1 is SEHNR, CDR2 FQNEAQ (reference sequence). The CDR3 covers 15 residues. The CDR3 DNA follows: TGTGCCAGCAGCTTCGACTCCTTTTACACCGGGGAGCTGTTTTTT. This encodes CASSFDSFYTGELFF.

This clone appeared a single time. V usage is TRBV25-1 and J usage is TRBJ1-1; D might be TRBD1 (6 bases). V was trimmed by 5 bases and J by 3 bases, leaving 19 bases between them. This CDR3 contains 16 residues. Germline V CDR1 and CDR2: MGHDK, SYGVNS. The CDR3 DNA reads as TGTGCCAGCAGTTCCCCCGCCGGGGGGCGGGACACTGAAGCTTTCTTT. Its protein product is CASSSPAGGRDTEAFF.

This sequence joins TRBV7-6 and TRBJ2-1; tentatively, D is TRBD1 (5 bases). Germline V lookup: CDR1 SGHVS, CDR2 FNYEAQ. V was pared by 3 bases and J by 1 base, with 16 bases between. The length of the CDR3 is 17 residues. CDR3: CASSFQPGKGSYNEQFF. DNA for the CDR3: TGTGCCAGCAGCTTTCAGCCGGGCAAGGGGTCCTACAATGAGCAGTTCTTC.

This clone has only one observation. The chain recombines TRBV7-2 with TRBJ1-2; the D is unclear. The V gene's germline CDR1 is SGHTA and CDR2 FQGNSA. The CDR3 spans 13 residues. Trimming cost V 4 bases and J 6 bases, with 12 bases left between them. CDR3 sequence (DNA): TGTGCCAGCAGCTCTGGGAGGGTGGATGGCTACACCTTC. Translating gives CASSSGRVDGYTF.

This clone was picked up a small number of times. The CDR3: CATSRGYDSGTRHEQYF. The CDR3 DNA reads as TGTGCCACCAGCAGGGGCTACGATAGCGGGACTAGACACGAGCAGTACTTC. The chain combines TRBV15 with TRBJ2-7; 8 nucleotides align to TRBD2. J gave up 5 bases and V 3 bases, and 15 bases lay outside the gene matches. CDR3 length equals 17 residues. Germline lookup yields CDR1 LNHNV and CDR2 YYDKDF (reference sequence).

The rearrangement uses TRBV19 and TRBJ1-5; TRBD1 matches 7 bases. With 6 bases clipped from V and 1 base from J, the junction kept 3 bases outside the gene matches. This CDR3 is built from 14 residues. Germline V gives CDR1 LNHDA, CDR2 SQIVND (reference sequence). CDR3 in amino acids: CASRPGQSNQPQHF. In DNA, the CDR3 is TGTGCCAGTAGGCCGGGACAGAGCAATCAGCCCCAGCATTTT. Supplemented by reference TRBV19 and TRBJ1-5, the full variable domain reads DGGITQSPKYLFRKEGQNVTLSCEQNLNHDAMYWYRQDPGQGLRLIYYSQIVNDFQKGDIAEGYSVSREKKESFPLTVTSAQKNPTAFYLCASRPGQSNQPQHFGDGTRLSIL.

The V and J genes are TRBV6-4 and TRBJ1-2; TRBD1 might be the D (6 bases). V shed 2 bases and J shed 6 bases, with 10 bases lying between them. Germline V gene sequence: CDR1 MRHNA, CDR2 SNTAGT. CDR3 length: 13 residues. In DNA form, the CDR3 reads TGTGCCAGCAGTGACGGGGCAGGGGATGGCTACACCTTC. It specifies CASSDGAGDGYTF.

V usage is TRBV20-1 and J usage is TRBJ1-3; no clear D. The CDR3 runs 11 residues. Germline V lookup: CDR1 DFQATT, CDR2 SNEGSKA (reference sequence). Trimming pared 8 bases from V and 7 bases from J, leaving 12 bases between. The CDR3 loop is CSLNGGNTIYF. For the CDR3, the DNA is TGCAGTTTAAATGGAGGGAACACCATATATTTT.

The rearrangement joins TRBV5-1 to TRBJ1-1; TRBD1 agrees at 12 bases. CDR3 length equals 16 residues. CDR1 SGHRS and CDR2 YFSETQ come from the germline V gene. Unmatched junction bases numbered 10, after V lost 4 bases and J lost 6 bases. This CDR3 is CASSKGQGARGAEAFF. In nucleotides, the CDR3 is TGCGCCAGCAGCAAGGGACAGGGGGCCCGAGGGGCTGAAGCTTTCTTT.

V gene TRBV28 combines with J gene TRBJ1-2; a possible D gene is TRBD1 (5 bases). Per germline, CDR1 MDHEN and CDR2 SYDVKM. Trimming left V 6 bases short and J 8 bases short, with 16 bases between. The CDR3 covers 13 residues. The CDR3 nucleotides are TGTGCCAGCAGGGGGGGACGGCCGAGGGGCTACACCTTC. It specifies CASRGGRPRGYTF.

The genes are TRBV4-1 and TRBJ1-1; no definite D call. Trimming removed 1 base from V and 2 bases from J, with 8 bases in between. Germline lookup yields CDR1 MGHRA and CDR2 YSYEKL. The CDR3 has 14 residues. The CDR3 coding sequence is TGCGCCAGCAGCCAAGCGGGTTTTAACACTGAAGCTTTCTTT. This sequence encodes CASSQAGFNTEAFF.